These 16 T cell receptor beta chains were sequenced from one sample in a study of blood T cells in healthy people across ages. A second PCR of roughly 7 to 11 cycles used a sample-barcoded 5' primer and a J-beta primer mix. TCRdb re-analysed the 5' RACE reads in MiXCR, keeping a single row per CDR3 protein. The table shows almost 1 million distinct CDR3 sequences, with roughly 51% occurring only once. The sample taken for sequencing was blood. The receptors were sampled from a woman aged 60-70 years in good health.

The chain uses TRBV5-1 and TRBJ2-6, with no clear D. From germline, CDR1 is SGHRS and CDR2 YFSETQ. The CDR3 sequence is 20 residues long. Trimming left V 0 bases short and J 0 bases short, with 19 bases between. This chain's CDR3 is CASSLVPLLADRSGANVLTF. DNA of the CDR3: TGCGCCAGCAGCTTGGTCCCGTTGTTGGCGGATCGCTCTGGGGCCAACGTCCTGACTTTC.

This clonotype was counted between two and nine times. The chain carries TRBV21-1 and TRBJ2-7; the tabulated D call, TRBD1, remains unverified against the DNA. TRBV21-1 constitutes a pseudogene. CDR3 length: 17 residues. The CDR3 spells CASSKVRRGDTTYEQYF. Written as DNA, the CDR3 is TGTGCCAGCAGCAAAGTGAGGAGAGGGGACACCACGTACGAGCAGTACTTC.

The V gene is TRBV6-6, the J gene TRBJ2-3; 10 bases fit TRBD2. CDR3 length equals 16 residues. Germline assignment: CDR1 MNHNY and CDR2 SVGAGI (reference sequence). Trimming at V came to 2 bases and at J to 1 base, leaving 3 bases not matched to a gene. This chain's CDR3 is CASSYGGTSGTDTQYF. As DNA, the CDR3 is TGTGCCAGCAGTTACGGGGGGACTAGCGGCACAGATACGCAGTATTTT.

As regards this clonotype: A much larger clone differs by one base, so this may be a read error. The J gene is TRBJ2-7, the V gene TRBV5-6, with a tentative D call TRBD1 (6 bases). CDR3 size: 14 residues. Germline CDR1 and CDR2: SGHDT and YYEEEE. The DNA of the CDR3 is TGTGCCAGCAGCTTAGGGAACAGGGCCTACGGGCAGTACTTC. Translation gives CASSLGNRAYGQYF.

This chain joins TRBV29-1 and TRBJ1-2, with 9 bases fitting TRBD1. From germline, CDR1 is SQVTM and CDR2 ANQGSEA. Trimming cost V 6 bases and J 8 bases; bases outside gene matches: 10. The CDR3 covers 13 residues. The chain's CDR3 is CSVGTGHSGGYTF. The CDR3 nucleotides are TGCAGCGTGGGGACAGGGCACTCTGGAGGCTACACCTTC.

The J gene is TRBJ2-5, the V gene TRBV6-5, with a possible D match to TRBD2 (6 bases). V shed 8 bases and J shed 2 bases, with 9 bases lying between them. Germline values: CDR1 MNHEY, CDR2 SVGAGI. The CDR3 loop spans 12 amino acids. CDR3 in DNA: TGTGCCAGCCGGGCGGGGCAAGAGACCCAGTACTTC. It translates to CASRAGQETQYF.

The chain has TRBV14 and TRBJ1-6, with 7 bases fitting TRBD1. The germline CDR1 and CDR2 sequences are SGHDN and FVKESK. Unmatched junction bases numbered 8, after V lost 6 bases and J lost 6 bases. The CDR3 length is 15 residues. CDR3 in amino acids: CASRNTGQINSPLHF. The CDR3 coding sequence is TGTGCCAGCAGGAATACGGGACAGATTAATTCACCCCTCCACTTT.

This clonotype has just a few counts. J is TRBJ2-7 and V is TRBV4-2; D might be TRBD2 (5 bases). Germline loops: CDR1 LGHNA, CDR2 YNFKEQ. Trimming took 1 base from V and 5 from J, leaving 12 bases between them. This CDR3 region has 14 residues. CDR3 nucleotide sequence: TGTGCCAGCAGCCAAGTGCCGGGGAGCCACGAGCAGTACTTC. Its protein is CASSQVPGSHEQYF.

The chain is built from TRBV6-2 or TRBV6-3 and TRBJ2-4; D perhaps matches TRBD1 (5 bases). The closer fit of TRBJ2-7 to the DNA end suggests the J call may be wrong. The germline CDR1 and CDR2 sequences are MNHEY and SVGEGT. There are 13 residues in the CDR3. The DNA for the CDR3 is TGTGCCAGCAGAACCAGGGTTGGCTACGAGCAGTACTTC. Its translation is CASRTRVGYEQYF.

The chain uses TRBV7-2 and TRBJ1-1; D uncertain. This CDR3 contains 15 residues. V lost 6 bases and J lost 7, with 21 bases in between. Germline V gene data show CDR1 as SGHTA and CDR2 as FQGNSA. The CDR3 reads CASRPSRRSEIEAFF. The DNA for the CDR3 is TGTGCCAGCAGACCATCCCGGCGGTCGGAGATTGAAGCTTTCTTT.

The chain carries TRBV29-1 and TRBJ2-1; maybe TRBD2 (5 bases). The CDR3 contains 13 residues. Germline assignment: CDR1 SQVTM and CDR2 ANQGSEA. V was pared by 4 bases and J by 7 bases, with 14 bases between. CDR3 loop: CSVVPVRANEQFF. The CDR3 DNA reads TGCAGCGTTGTGCCGGTGAGGGCGAATGAGCAGTTCTTC.

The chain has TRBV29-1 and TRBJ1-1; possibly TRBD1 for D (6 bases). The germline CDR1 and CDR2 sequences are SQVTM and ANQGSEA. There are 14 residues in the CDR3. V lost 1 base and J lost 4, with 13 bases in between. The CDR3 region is CSVEGRGGSTEAFF. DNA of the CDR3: TGCAGCGTTGAAGGGAGGGGGGGCAGCACTGAAGCTTTCTTT.

CDR3 in amino acids: CSASSGGTNNEQFF. CDR3 coding DNA: TGCAGTGCTAGTAGCGGGGGGACCAACAATGAGCAGTTCTTC. V usage is TRBV20-1 and J usage is TRBJ2-1; 10 bases are a match to TRBD2. J gave up 5 bases and V 3 bases, and 4 bases lay outside the gene matches. The CDR3 runs to 14 residues. Germline V CDR1 and CDR2: DFQATT, SNEGSKA (reference sequence).

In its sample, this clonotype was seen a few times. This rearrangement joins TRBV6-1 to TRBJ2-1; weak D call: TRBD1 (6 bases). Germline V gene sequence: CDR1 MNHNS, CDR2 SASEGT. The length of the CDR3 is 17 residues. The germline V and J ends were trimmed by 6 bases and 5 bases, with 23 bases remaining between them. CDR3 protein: CASRTKLHRTVNNEQFF. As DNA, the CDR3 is TGTGCCAGCAGGACAAAACTCCATCGGACAGTAAACAATGAGCAGTTCTTC.

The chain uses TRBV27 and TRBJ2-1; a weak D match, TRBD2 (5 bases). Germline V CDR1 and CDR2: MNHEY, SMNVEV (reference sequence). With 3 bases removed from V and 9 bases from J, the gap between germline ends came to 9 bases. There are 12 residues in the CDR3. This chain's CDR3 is CASSLIRGEQFF. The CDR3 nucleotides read TGTGCCAGCAGTTTGATACGGGGTGAGCAGTTCTTC.

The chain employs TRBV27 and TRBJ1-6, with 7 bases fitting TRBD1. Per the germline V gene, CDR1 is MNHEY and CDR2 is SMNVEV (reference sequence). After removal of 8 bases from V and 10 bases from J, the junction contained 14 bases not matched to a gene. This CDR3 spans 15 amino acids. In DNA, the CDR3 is TGTGCCAGCCGCTCAGGGCGAGGGGGCGGCTCACCCCTCCACTTT. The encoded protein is CASRSGRGGGSPLHF.